The 29 T cell receptor beta chains listed next were all sequenced from one sample in a study of T-cell reconstitution after alpha-beta-depleted transplantation in children. Preparing the TCRbeta library involved the use of unique molecular identifiers. TCRdb reanalysed the PCR reads using MiXCR and keeps one entry per CDR3 protein. The data hold around 440,000 distinct CDR3 sequences, with about 10% observed a single time. This material consisted of PBMCs, taken before TCRalphabeta/CD19-depleted stem cell transplant. The receptors here all came from a child aged 2-15 years with inherited bone marrow failure, due to receive a stem cell transplant.

In its sample, this clonotype was seen many times. The CDR3 DNA reads TGTGCCAGCAGCTTTTACAGGGATCACGCAGATACGCAGTATTTT. It yields the protein CASSFYRDHADTQYF. This chain joins TRBV12-3 or TRBV12-4 and TRBJ2-3; D possibly corresponds to TRBD1 (6 bases). The CDR3 runs to 15 residues. With 6 bases removed from V and 4 bases from J, the gap between germline ends came to 17 bases.

There are many counts of this clonotype. The V call is TRBV13, the J call TRBJ2-2, with a weak D call TRBD2 (5 bases). CDR3 length: 14 amino acids. Germline CDR1 reads PRHDT; CDR2 reads FYEKMQ (reference sequence). V lost 10 bases and J lost 2, with 14 bases in between. CDR3 protein: CATREMDNTGELFF. The CDR3, as DNA: TGTGCCACCCGGGAAATGGATAACACCGGGGAGCTGTTTTTT.

The chain joins TRBV7-2 to TRBJ2-1, with D possibly being TRBD2 (5 bases). With 5 bases removed from V and 5 bases from J, the gap between germline ends came to 19 bases. The CDR3 sequence is 16 residues long. Germline V lookup: CDR1 SGHTA, CDR2 FQGNSA. For the CDR3, the DNA is TGTGCCAGCAGCCCGGACCCTACTAGAGTACACAATGAGCAGTTCTTC. It codes for CASSPDPTRVHNEQFF.

The V call is TRBV24-1, the J call TRBJ2-3; no reliable D call. Germline loops: CDR1 KGHDR, CDR2 SFDVKD. The V end lost 12 bases, the J end lost 2 bases, and 14 bases lay between the germline ends. The CDR3 is made up of 13 amino acids. CDR3 coding DNA: TGTGCCGCCCGAGGAGCGAACACAGATACGCAGTATTTT. It specifies CAARGANTDTQYF.

This clonotype occurred many times. The chain recombines TRBV28 with TRBJ1-2; no firm D call. V lost 2 bases and J lost 8, with 6 bases in between. The CDR3 consists of 11 residues. Germline lookup yields CDR1 MDHEN and CDR2 SYDVKM. DNA for the CDR3: TGTGCCAGCAGTTTAAAGGAGGGCTACACCTTC. Its protein product is CASSLKEGYTF.

This chain joins TRBV5-4 and TRBJ1-1; a possible D gene is TRBD1 (5 bases). The CDR3 has 14 amino acids. Trimming left V 4 bases short and J 0 bases short, with 10 bases between. Germline V gives CDR1 SGHNT, CDR2 YYREEE (reference sequence). The DNA for the CDR3 is TGTGCCAGCAGCGTTGACAGTCTGAACACTGAAGCTTTCTTT. It specifies CASSVDSLNTEAFF.

This clonotype was counted at least ten times. This chain links TRBV6-5 with TRBJ2-3; D ambiguous. This CDR3 comprises 13 residues. Germline assignment: CDR1 MNHEY and CDR2 SVGAGI. Trimming removed 6 bases from V and 1 base from J, with 8 bases in between. Here the CDR3 DNA reads TGTGCCAGCAGCTCCGGAGGCACAGATACGCAGTATTTT. Protein sequence: CASSSGGTDTQYF.

This clonotype was seen a few times. The chain links TRBV29-1 to TRBJ2-3; 9 positions match TRBD2. The CDR3 runs 14 residues. V shed 4 bases, J shed 1 base, and the junction held 3 bases outside the gene matches. CDR1 is SQVTM and CDR2 is ANQGSEA in the germline V gene. The CDR3: CSVGGRAGTDTQYF. In DNA, the CDR3 is TGCAGCGTTGGCGGGAGGGCCGGCACAGATACGCAGTATTTT.

Many counts were recorded for this clonotype. The rearrangement uses TRBV5-5 and TRBJ2-1; TRBD2 aligns across 7 bases. This CDR3 is 17 amino acids long. V gave up 3 bases and J gave up 1 base; unmatched junction bases: 10. CDR1 is SGHKS, CDR2 YYEKEE, per germline (reference sequence). CDR3 protein: CASSYSISGLSYNEQFF. The DNA for the CDR3 is TGTGCCAGCAGCTATTCCATTAGCGGGCTATCCTACAATGAGCAGTTCTTC.

In regard to this clonotype: Just one base apart from a much larger clone, this may be a read error. J is TRBJ2-1 and V is TRBV4-3; no clear D gene. This CDR3 spans 15 amino acids. Germline assignment: CDR1 LGHNA and CDR2 YSLEER. The CDR3 coding sequence is TGCGCCAGCAGCCAATCTTCCAGCTCCTACAATAAGCAGTTCTTC. It specifies CASSQSSSSYNKQFF.

The table lists this clonotype with many counts. The genes are TRBV7-2 and TRBJ2-1; TRBD2 agrees at 12 bases. With 8 bases clipped from V and 4 bases from J, the junction kept 6 bases outside the gene matches. Germline CDR1 and CDR2: SGHTA and FQGNSA. The CDR3 is 15 residues long. This chain's CDR3 is CASEGGLAGYNEQFF. CDR3 nucleotide sequence: TGTGCCAGCGAGGGGGGACTAGCGGGTTACAATGAGCAGTTCTTC.

Many counts were recorded for this clonotype. The genes are TRBV20-1 and TRBJ2-7; tentatively, D is TRBD1 (6 bases). V was pared by 7 bases and J by 2 bases, with 15 bases between. CDR3 size: 13 residues. Germline V gene sequence: CDR1 DFQATT, CDR2 SNEGSKA (reference sequence). This CDR3 is CSGRVRGTYEQYF. The CDR3 bases are TGCAGTGGCAGAGTCAGGGGCACCTACGAGCAGTACTTC.

This clonotype was counted a few times. V gene TRBV20-1 combines with J gene TRBJ2-1; the D gene is possibly TRBD2 (5 bases). Trimming stripped 7 bases from V and 6 bases from J, with 19 bases between. The CDR3 totals 14 residues. From germline, CDR1 is DFQATT and CDR2 SNEGSKA (reference sequence). The CDR3 bases are TGCAGTGTTCAACTCGGACTCCGAGGCAATGAGCAGTTCTTC. It encodes CSVQLGLRGNEQFF.

This clonotype was recorded at least ten times. The chain is built from TRBV27 and TRBJ2-1, with TRBD2 matching 8 bases. This CDR3 is 16 amino acids long. J lost 6 bases, V lost 5 bases, and 12 bases had no gene match. Germline V CDR1 and CDR2: MNHEY, SMNVEV (reference sequence). The CDR3 loop reads CASSRRGGGLPNEQFF. DNA of the CDR3: TGTGCCAGCAGTCGCAGGGGCGGGGGGCTGCCCAATGAGCAGTTCTTC.

As to this clonotype: A read error may be the cause here, since a much bigger clone is one base away. The rearrangement links TRBV19 to TRBJ2-7; D is perhaps TRBD1 (5 bases). CDR3 length: 15 residues. Germline CDR1 and CDR2: LNHDA and SQIVND (reference sequence). CDR3 nucleotide sequence: TGTGCCAGTAGTATGGGGCAGGGAATGTACTACGCGCAGTACTTC. This codes for CASSMGQGMYYAQYF.

CDR3 nucleotide sequence: TGCAGTGCTAGGACCGGGGACTACAGCACAGATACGCAGTATTTT. Amino acids: CSARTGDYSTDTQYF. The V gene is TRBV20-1, the J gene TRBJ2-3; 7 nucleotides line up with TRBD2. The CDR3 has 15 residues. Losses at the gene ends were 3 bases for V and 0 bases for J; bases not matched to a gene: 6. Germline assignment: CDR1 DFQATT and CDR2 SNEGSKA (reference sequence).

This clonotype was found many times. CDR3 coding DNA: TGTGCCAGCAGTTTTAGGCTGGGCTCCTACGAGCAGTACTTC. The encoded protein is CASSFRLGSYEQYF. The chain couples TRBV27 to TRBJ2-7, with D hard to call. Trimming shortened V by 3 bases and J by 0 bases, and 9 bases separated the two germline ends. The CDR3 spans 14 residues. Germline CDR1 MNHEY, CDR2 SMNVEV (reference sequence).

This clonotype turned up a few times. The chain uses TRBV5-1 and TRBJ1-2; D gene unclear. Germline V gene data show CDR1 as SGHRS and CDR2 as YFSETQ. Trimming took off 1 base at V and 2 bases at J, with 12 bases between the two ends. The CDR3 is 15 amino acids. This chain's CDR3 is CASSLSPSSNYGYTF. The CDR3 coding sequence is TGCGCCAGCAGCTTGTCCCCCAGCTCGAACTATGGCTACACCTTC.

The rearrangement joins TRBV3-1 to TRBJ1-4; no clear D. Germline values: CDR1 LGHDT, CDR2 YNNKEL (reference sequence). V was trimmed by 8 bases and J by 6 bases, leaving 13 bases between them. The CDR3 has 13 amino acids. Here the CDR3 reads CASEGPTHEKLFF. The CDR3 nucleotides are TGTGCCAGCGAAGGACCCACCCATGAAAAACTGTTTTTT.

This rearrangement joins TRBV12-3 or TRBV12-4 to TRBJ1-5; 9 nucleotides line up with TRBD1. The CDR3 contains 15 residues. With V trimmed by 1 base and J by 6 bases, 4 bases remained unmatched. CDR3: CASSLGQGGVQPQHF. In nucleotides, the CDR3 is TGTGCCAGCAGTTTAGGACAGGGGGGGGTTCAGCCCCAGCATTTT.

This clonotype was seen repeatedly, ten times or more. The chain's CDR3 is CASSLVGTSRNEQFF. Here the CDR3 DNA reads TGTGCCAGCAGCTTAGTGGGAACTAGCCGAAATGAGCAGTTCTTC. The chain employs TRBV7-2 and TRBJ2-1; D possibly corresponds to TRBD2 (6 bases). Germline CDR1 reads SGHTA; CDR2 reads FQGNSA. The CDR3 has 15 residues. With 1 base removed from V and 7 bases from J, the gap between germline ends came to 14 bases.

This clonotype has at least ten counts. The rearrangement uses TRBV7-2 and TRBJ2-7; 10 bases are a match to TRBD2. The CDR3 totals 15 residues. Germline CDR1 and CDR2: SGHTA and FQGNSA. J was trimmed by 1 base and V by 8 bases; bases with no gene match: 8. CDR3 sequence reads: CASDKREGRSYEQYF. The CDR3, as DNA: TGTGCCAGCGATAAGCGGGAGGGAAGGTCCTACGAGCAGTACTTC.

Comment on this clonotype: The junction shows a germline mismatch at one end, possibly a read error. The chain links TRBV12-3 or TRBV12-4 to TRBJ2-5, with D perhaps TRBD2 (6 bases). There are 14 residues in the CDR3. The CDR3 here is CASSYRDLQESQYF. In nucleotides, the CDR3 is TGTGCCAGCAGTTACCGGGACTTACAAGAGAGCCAGTACTTC.

The CDR3 loop reads CASSFRTGGNTQYF. The CDR3 nucleotides read TGTGCCAGCAGCTTCCGGACAGGGGGGAATACGCAGTATTTT. The V call is TRBV11-2, the J call TRBJ2-3; 10 nucleotides agree with TRBD1. With 3 bases clipped from V and 7 bases from J, the junction kept 4 bases outside the gene matches. This CDR3 has 14 amino acids. Looked up from germline, CDR1 is SGHAT and CDR2 is FQNNGV.

The rearrangement links TRBV3-1 to TRBJ2-3; 8 nucleotides match TRBD2. CDR3 length equals 18 residues. J gave up 3 bases and V 11 bases, and 22 bases lay outside the gene matches. CDR1 and CDR2 (germline): LGHDT, YNNKEL (reference sequence). The CDR3 is CACCPQGRSGSMTDTQYF. The DNA for the CDR3 is TGTGCCTGCTGTCCCCAGGGGAGAAGCGGGAGTATGACAGATACGCAGTATTTT.

This clonotype was counted ten times or more. The J gene is TRBJ2-5, the V gene TRBV29-1; 8 positions agree with TRBD1. V shed 6 bases and J 6 bases; nucleotides not matched to a gene: 6. Germline values: CDR1 SQVTM, CDR2 ANQGSEA. This CDR3 region has 12 residues. CDR3 sequence: CSVSDRAKTQYF. The CDR3, as DNA: TGCAGCGTATCGGACAGGGCTAAGACCCAGTACTTC.

V is TRBV5-1 and J is TRBJ2-1, with 11 bases lining up with TRBD2. V lost 3 bases and J lost 10; bases outside the gene matches: 9. This CDR3 has 15 residues. Germline CDR1 reads SGHRS; CDR2 reads YFSETQ. This CDR3 is CASSSLGLAGGEQFF. The CDR3 bases are TGCGCCAGCAGCTCCTTGGGGCTAGCGGGAGGCGAGCAGTTCTTC.

This clonotype occurred many times. This chain uses TRBV2 with TRBJ2-1, with TRBD2 matching over 14 bases. Germline assignment: CDR1 SNHLY and CDR2 FYNNEI. The CDR3 totals 16 residues. V gave up 6 bases and J gave up 4 bases; unmatched junction bases: 5. This CDR3 reads CASSDGLAGGYNEQFF. As DNA, the CDR3 is TGTGCCAGCAGCGATGGACTAGCGGGGGGATACAATGAGCAGTTCTTC.

In its sample, this clonotype was seen a few times. The chain's CDR3 is CASSQATGTYGYTF. In DNA form, the CDR3 reads TGCGCCAGCAGCCAAGCGACAGGGACCTATGGCTACACCTTC. This chain connects TRBV4-3 to TRBJ1-2; 7 bases agree with TRBD1. Unmatched junction bases numbered 3, after V lost 1 base and J lost 4 bases. This CDR3 spans 14 amino acids. Germline loops: CDR1 LGHNA, CDR2 YSLEER.